What follows are 29 T cell receptor beta chains derived from one specimen sequenced in a study of T cells in tuberculosis. Time point of the sample: new active TB diagnosis, blood taken before or within 7 days of starting treatment. Profiled with immunoSEQ multiplex PCR; TCRdb holds only in-frame clones, not every one. The sample contains around 35,000 clones, more than 85% of which appear only once. The sequencing here drew on PBMCs, taken at tuberculosis diagnosis. Every receptor here comes from an adult with tuberculosis.

The table lists this clone with a count of one. The rearrangement joins TRBV30 to TRBJ2-7; TRBD2 matches at 9 bases. CDR3 size: 14 residues. The V segment lost 0 bases and the J segment 5 bases; nucleotides outside the gene matches: 5. Looked up from germline, CDR1 is GTSNPN and CDR2 is SVGIG (reference sequence). The CDR3 here is CAWSVGGGAHEQYV. The CDR3 DNA reads as TGTGCCTGGAGTGTAGGCGGGGGGGCCCACGAGCAGTACGTC.

The V gene is TRBV2, the J gene TRBJ2-1; TRBD1 agrees at 7 bases. Germline loops: CDR1 SNHLY, CDR2 FYNNEI. The CDR3 sequence is 14 residues long. Trimming at V came to 6 bases and at J to 2 bases, leaving 4 bases not matched to a gene. The CDR3 coding sequence is TGTGCCAGCAGGACCGACAGGGCCTACAATGAGCAGTTCTTC. Protein: CASRTDRAYNEQFF.

The chain carries TRBV4-2 and TRBJ2-3; a weak D match, TRBD2 (5 bases). Germline V gene data show CDR1 as LGHNA and CDR2 as YNFKEQ. There are 16 residues in the CDR3. The V and J ends lost 3 bases and 0 bases respectively, with 13 bases between them. CDR3 coding DNA: TGTGCCAGCAGCCATCGTCCAGCGGATAGCACAGATACGCAGTATTTT. Amino acid sequence: CASSHRPADSTDTQYF.

The J gene is TRBJ2-5, the V gene TRBV6-5; tentatively, D is TRBD2 (6 bases). This CDR3 region has 14 residues. V was clipped by 5 bases and J by 4 bases, with 14 bases between them. Per the germline V gene, CDR1 is MNHEY and CDR2 is SVGAGI. The CDR3 sequence is CASSGDSMGETQYF. The CDR3 DNA is TGTGCCAGCAGTGGGGACTCAATGGGAGAGACCCAGTACTTC.

V and J are TRBV6-5 and TRBJ2-5, with 9 nucleotides matching TRBD2. The CDR3 consists of 15 residues. Germline values: CDR1 MNHEY, CDR2 SVGAGI. V dropped 2 bases and J dropped 4; count of bases not matched to a gene: 5. This CDR3 reads CASSYGGGALETQYF. The CDR3 DNA reads TGTGCCAGCAGTTACGGCGGGGGGGCCTTAGAGACCCAGTACTTC.

The chain couples TRBV6-5 to TRBJ1-2; possible D gene TRBD1, 6 bases. Germline lookup yields CDR1 MNHEY and CDR2 SVGAGI. The CDR3 is 13 residues long. V lost 5 bases, J lost 8 bases, and 15 bases lay in between. For the CDR3, the DNA is TGTGCCAGCAGTGACTACAGGGTCAGAGGCTACACCTTC. It encodes CASSDYRVRGYTF.

V and J are TRBV10-2 and TRBJ2-3, with a possible D match to TRBD2 (6 bases). The V end was cut by 8 bases, the J end by 4 bases, with 25 bases between. CDR1 and CDR2 (germline): WSHSY, SAAADI. This CDR3 contains 17 residues. The CDR3 region is CASHNVLVTPGADTQYF. As DNA, the CDR3 is TGCGCCAGCCATAACGTACTGGTCACCCCGGGGGCAGATACGCAGTATTTT.

The gene calls are TRBV4-2 and TRBJ1-2; maybe TRBD1 (6 bases). The V end lost 3 bases, the J end lost 3 bases, and 14 bases lay between the germline ends. This CDR3 is 15 amino acids long. From germline, CDR1 is LGHNA and CDR2 YNFKEQ. The CDR3 DNA reads as TGTGCCAGCAGCCAGTACAGGGAAGAGGACTATGGCTACACCTTC. Translating it yields CASSQYREEDYGYTF.

The rearrangement uses TRBV16 and TRBJ2-7; 9 bases are shared with TRBD1. The germline gives CDR1 KGHSY, CDR2 FQNENV. The CDR3 extends over 16 amino acids. V shed 6 bases, J shed 3 bases, and the junction held 12 bases outside the gene matches. CDR3 loop: CASRPTGGRTGYEQYF. DNA for the CDR3: TGTGCCAGCAGACCTACAGGGGGCCGGACTGGCTACGAGCAGTACTTC.

The J gene is TRBJ1-1, the V gene TRBV5-5; the D is unclear. Trimming pared 3 bases from V and 6 bases from J, leaving 15 bases between. CDR3 size: 14 residues. The V gene's germline CDR1 is SGHKS and CDR2 YYEKEE (reference sequence). CDR3 residues: CASSSPRGGAEAFF. The CDR3 bases are TGTGCCAGCAGCTCCCCCCGGGGTGGGGCTGAAGCTTTCTTT.

This chain joins TRBV7-2 and TRBJ2-7; the D gene is possibly TRBD2 (7 bases). The CDR3 contains 15 residues. Per germline, CDR1 SGHTA and CDR2 FQGNSA. The V end was cut by 1 base, the J end by 2 bases, with 12 bases between. The CDR3 DNA reads TGTGCCAGCAGCTTAGATGGCGGGGGCCCCTACGAGCAGTACTTC. This encodes CASSLDGGGPYEQYF.

The chain combines TRBV5-1 with TRBJ1-4, with D unclear. Germline assignment: CDR1 SGHRS and CDR2 YFSETQ. The CDR3 loop spans 15 amino acids. The V gene lost 0 bases and the J gene lost 7 bases, with 13 bases spanning the gap. The CDR3 region has the DNA TGCGCCAGCAGCTTGGGAGGCTTCAACGGTGAAAAACTGTTTTTT. The encoded protein is CASSLGGFNGEKLFF. Drawing the rest from reference TRBV5-1 and TRBJ1-4, the complete variable domain is KAGVTQTPRYLIKTRGQQVTLSCSPISGHRSVSWYQQTPGQGLQFLFEYFSETQRNKGNFPGRFSGRQFSNSRSEMNVSTLELGDSALYLCASSLGGFNGEKLFFGSGTQLSVL.

This rearrangement joins TRBV28 to TRBJ1-1, with 12 bases identical to TRBD1. With V trimmed by 5 bases and J by 3 bases, 7 bases remained unmatched. This CDR3 has 16 amino acids. Germline CDR1 and CDR2: MDHEN and SYDVKM. CDR3 sequence reads: CASSQPGQGAYTEAFF. CDR3 bases: TGTGCCAGCAGTCAACCGGGACAGGGGGCGTACACTGAAGCTTTCTTT.

The rearrangement links TRBV19 to TRBJ2-7, with TRBD1 as a possible D gene (5 bases). The germline CDR1 and CDR2 sequences are LNHDA and SQIVND (reference sequence). Trimming took 7 bases from V and 2 from J, leaving 12 bases between them. There are 13 residues in the CDR3. As DNA, the CDR3 is TGTGCCAGTACCGGGCAGGGAACCTACGAGCAGTACTTC. Its translation is CASTGQGTYEQYF.

The chain uses TRBV28 and TRBJ1-2, with no clear D. The germline CDR1 and CDR2 sequences are MDHEN and SYDVKM. Trimming stripped 6 bases from V and 4 bases from J, with 12 bases between. The CDR3 length is 13 residues. CDR3 in amino acids: CASSQRRGYGYTF. The CDR3 DNA follows: TGTGCCAGCAGCCAACGACGGGGCTATGGCTACACCTTC.

The CDR3 DNA follows: TGTGCCACCAGCCGCGGCGGCGGGTTGGGGAACACCATATATTTT. Protein: CATSRGGGLGNTIYF. J is TRBJ1-3 and V is TRBV15; D is undetermined. The CDR3 spans 15 residues. Germline lookup yields CDR1 LNHNV and CDR2 YYDKDF (reference sequence). Trimming left V 5 bases short and J 7 bases short, with 18 bases between.

The chain is built from TRBV5-1 and TRBJ2-5; 8 bases are shared with TRBD1. Germline V lookup: CDR1 SGHRS, CDR2 YFSETQ. V trimming: 4 bases; J trimming: 5 bases; junction bases outside the gene matches: 16. The CDR3 sequence is 17 residues long. CDR3 nucleotides: TGCGCCAGCAGCCGACTAACACCCAGGGGGCGAGGGGAGACCCAGTACTTC. Protein product: CASSRLTPRGRGETQYF.

V usage is TRBV7-2 and J usage is TRBJ2-7, with 8 positions matching TRBD2. Germline V CDR1 and CDR2: SGHTA, FQGNSA. This CDR3 has 15 residues. J gave up 1 base and V 1 base, and 3 bases lay outside the gene matches. CDR3 residues: CASSLGGGISYEQYV. In DNA form, the CDR3 reads TGTGCCAGCAGCTTAGGCGGGGGGATATCCTACGAGCAGTACGTC.

The chain employs TRBV19 and TRBJ1-3, with D possibly TRBD1 on 5 matching bases. This CDR3 is built from 14 residues. The V end was cut by 11 bases, the J end by 0 bases, with 14 bases between. CDR1 is LNHDA, CDR2 SQIVND, per germline (reference sequence). CDR3 region: CAVGHRNSGNTIYF. DNA of the CDR3: TGTGCCGTAGGACACAGGAACTCTGGAAACACCATATATTTT.

The chain combines TRBV13 with TRBJ2-3, with a possible D match to TRBD1 (6 bases). The CDR3 has 11 amino acids. V lost 5 bases to trimming and J lost 6 bases, with 6 bases between them. Germline-derived CDR1 and CDR2 are PRHDT and FYEKMQ (reference sequence). CDR3 bases: TGTGCCAGCAGCCAGGGGGATACGCAGTATTTT. Protein sequence: CASSQGDTQYF. The variable domain in full, completed from reference TRBV13 and TRBJ2-3, reads AAGVIQSPRHLIKEKRETATLKCYPIPRHDTVYWYQQGPGQDPQFLISFYEKMQSDKGSIPDRFSAQQFSDYHSELNMSSLELGDSALYFCASSQGDTQYFGPGTRLTVL.

The rearrangement links TRBV9 to TRBJ1-1, with D tentatively TRBD1 (6 bases). Germline values: CDR1 SGDLS, CDR2 YYNGEE. V dropped 4 bases and J dropped 4 bases, with 17 bases sitting between them. The CDR3 is 15 residues long. The DNA for the CDR3 is TGTGCCAGCAGCTACCTCACAGGGTCCTTCACTGAAGCTTTCTTT. Translation: CASSYLTGSFTEAFF.

This clone has just a few counts. This sequence joins TRBV29-1 and TRBJ2-4, with TRBD2 identical over 9 bases. The V gene's germline CDR1 is SQVTM and CDR2 ANQGSEA. The CDR3 spans 14 residues. V shed 4 bases, J shed 6 bases, and the junction held 7 bases outside the gene matches. The CDR3 region is CSVVGGGDLNIQYF. Written as DNA, the CDR3 is TGCAGCGTTGTAGGCGGGGGGGACCTAAACATTCAGTACTTC.

The chain combines TRBV6-1 with TRBJ1-5; D remains ambiguous. In germline, CDR1 is MNHNS, CDR2 SASEGT. The CDR3 has 14 residues. Trimming took off 1 base at V and 7 bases at J, with 11 bases between the two ends. CDR3 loop: CASSEGPAGQPQHF. The CDR3 DNA follows: TGTGCCAGCAGTGAAGGGCCGGCCGGGCAGCCCCAGCATTTT.

V usage is TRBV18 and J usage is TRBJ2-7; 10 bases match TRBD1. This CDR3 is built from 14 residues. V lost 6 bases to trimming and J lost 4 bases; unmatched junction nucleotides: 6. Germline CDR1 is KGHSH and CDR2 is LQKENI. CDR3 bases: TGTGCCAGCTCTCCCGGACAGGGGGATTACGAGCAGTACGTC. As protein: CASSPGQGDYEQYV.

This chain uses TRBV19 with TRBJ1-1, with D unclear. CDR1 is LNHDA and CDR2 is SQIVND in the germline V gene (reference sequence). Trimming shortened V by 5 bases and J by 1 base, and 20 bases separated the two germline ends. This CDR3 has 17 residues. This CDR3 reads CASSLLGRYNGNTEAFF. The CDR3 nucleotides read TGTGCCAGTAGTCTATTGGGCAGGTACAATGGGAACACTGAAGCTTTCTTT. The full variable domain, its missing parts supplied by reference TRBV19 and TRBJ1-1, is DGGITQSPKYLFRKEGQNVTLSCEQNLNHDAMYWYRQDPGQGLRLIYYSQIVNDFQKGDIAEGYSVSREKKESFPLTVTSAQKNPTAFYLCASSLLGRYNGNTEAFFGQGTRLTVV.

V gene TRBV2 combines with J gene TRBJ2-7, with D possibly being TRBD2 (5 bases). Trimming took off 6 bases at V and 3 bases at J, with 18 bases between the two ends. Germline assignment: CDR1 SNHLY and CDR2 FYNNEI. The CDR3 consists of 15 residues. The CDR3 loop reads CASRGGSGRIYEQYV. CDR3 nucleotide sequence: TGTGCCAGCAGAGGAGGCTCGGGCAGAATCTACGAGCAGTACGTC.

The chain uses TRBV6-5 and TRBJ2-5; D may be TRBD1 (5 bases). Trimming removed 1 base from V and 5 bases from J, with 8 bases in between. CDR3 size: 13 residues. Germline CDR1 and CDR2: MNHEY and SVGAGI. In nucleotides, the CDR3 is TGTGCCAGCAGTTACTTGGGGCTGGAGACCCAGTACTTC. Translation: CASSYLGLETQYF.

This clone appeared once. The rearrangement joins TRBV28 to TRBJ1-1, with D possibly TRBD1 on 5 matching bases. CDR1 is MDHEN and CDR2 is SYDVKM in the germline V gene. This CDR3 region has 13 residues. Trimming left V 8 bases short and J 5 bases short, with 15 bases between. CDR3 amino acids: CASASGEGTEAFF. In DNA, the CDR3 is TGTGCCAGCGCCTCGGGAGAGGGGACTGAAGCTTTCTTT.

The CDR3 bases are TGTGCCAGCAGTCCCCGGGACAGCTTTTACGAGCAGTACGTC. Protein sequence: CASSPRDSFYEQYV. J is TRBJ2-7 and V is TRBV27, with 7 bases lining up with TRBD1. V dropped 5 bases and J dropped 4; count of bases not matched to a gene: 8. Germline V lookup: CDR1 MNHEY, CDR2 SMNVEV (reference sequence). This CDR3 has 14 residues.